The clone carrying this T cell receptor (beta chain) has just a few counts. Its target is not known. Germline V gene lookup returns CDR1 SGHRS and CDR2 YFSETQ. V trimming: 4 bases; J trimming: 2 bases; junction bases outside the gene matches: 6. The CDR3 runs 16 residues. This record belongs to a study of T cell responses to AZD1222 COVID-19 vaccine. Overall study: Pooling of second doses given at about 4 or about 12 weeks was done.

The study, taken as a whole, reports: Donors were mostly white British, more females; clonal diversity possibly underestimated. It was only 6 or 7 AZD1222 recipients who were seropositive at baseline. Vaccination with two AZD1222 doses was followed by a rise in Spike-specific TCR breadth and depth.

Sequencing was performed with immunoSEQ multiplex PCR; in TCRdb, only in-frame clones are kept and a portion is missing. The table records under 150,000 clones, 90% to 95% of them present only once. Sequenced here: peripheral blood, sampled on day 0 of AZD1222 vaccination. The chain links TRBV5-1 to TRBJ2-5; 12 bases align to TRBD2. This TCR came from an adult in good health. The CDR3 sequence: CASSQGTSGPQETQYF. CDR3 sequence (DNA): TGCGCCAGCAGCCAAGGGACTAGCGGGCCTCAAGAGACCCAGTACTTC.